This is a list of T cell receptor beta chains from one sample in a study of cytomegalovirus exposure and HLA in healthy donors. Profiled with immunoSEQ multiplex PCR; TCRdb holds only in-frame clones, not every one. The table has around 180,000 clones, about four fifths seen once. Input material: PBMCs. The receptors here all came from a woman in her 40s in good health and CMV-seronegative. CDR3s include the opening cysteine and the closing phenylalanine or tryptophan. The D gene is left open where the match is weak. A row's size may be missing; if present it is once, few, many or a size class.

v_call	d_call	j_call	clone_size	cdr3_aa	cdr3_nt
TRBV27	TRBD2	TRBJ2-3	once	CASSFDTPSGPTDTQYF	TGTGCCAGCAGTTTCGACACGCCTAGCGGGCCCACAGATACGCAGTATTTT
TRBV6-5	NA	TRBJ2-3	NA	CASSSGSTDTQYF	TGTGCCAGCAGCTCGGGAAGCACAGATACGCAGTATTTT
TRBV30	TRBD1	TRBJ2-4	NA	CAWSALEGAGQGAKNIQYF	TGTGCCTGGAGTGCCCTAGAGGGGGCGGGACAGGGGGCCAAAAACATTCAGTACTTC
TRBV2	NA	TRBJ2-7	NA	CASSVERGSYEQYF	TGTGCCAGCAGTGTCGAGCGTGGGTCCTACGAGCAGTACTTC
TRBV6-5	TRBD2	TRBJ2-3	NA	CASSYGGGGVDTQYF	TGTGCCAGCAGTTACGGCGGGGGAGGGGTAGATACGCAGTATTTT
TRBV7-2	NA	TRBJ2-7	NA	CASSLVGEWGAYEQYF	TGTGCCAGCAGCTTAGTAGGCGAATGGGGCGCGTACGAGCAGTACTTC
TRBV5-5	NA	TRBJ1-4	NA	CASSLGPGNEKLFF	TGTGCCAGCAGCTTGGGGCCAGGGAATGAAAAACTGTTTTTT
TRBV9	NA	TRBJ1-1	NA	CASSVGRGVNTEAFF	TGTGCCAGCAGCGTAGGACGCGGAGTAAACACTGAAGCTTTCTTT
TRBV5-1	TRBD2	TRBJ2-3	few	CASKATAGDTDTQYF	TGCGCCAGCAAAGCTACCGCGGGGGACACAGATACGCAGTATTTT
TRBV30	NA	TRBJ2-7	NA	CAWTRDSREQYF	TGTGCCTGGACCAGGGACTCTCGCGAGCAGTACTTC
TRBV2	TRBD1	TRBJ2-1	once	CASSESWDSPYNEQFF	TGTGCCAGCAGTGAGAGTTGGGACAGTCCCTACAATGAGCAGTTCTTC
TRBV4-1	NA	TRBJ2-1	NA	CASSPLPTSNEQFF	TGCGCCAGCAGCCCACTTCCGACTAGCAATGAGCAGTTCTTC
TRBV29-1	TRBD1	TRBJ2-6	NA	CSVEGTGVSPTGANVLTF	TGCAGCGTTGAAGGGACAGGTGTTAGTCCCACTGGGGCCAACGTCCTGACTTTC
TRBV7-8	NA	TRBJ1-3	NA	CASSTRGSTGGSGNTIYF	TGTGCCAGCAGCACGAGGGGTTCCACGGGGGGCTCAGGAAACACCATATATTTT
TRBV25-1	TRBD1	TRBJ2-2	NA	CASRETGTSFGELFF	TGTGCCAGCAGAGAGACAGGGACCTCTTTTGGGGAGCTGTTTTTT
TRBV7-9	TRBD1	TRBJ2-7	NA	CSSSSFSRDSPYEQYF	TGTTCCAGCAGCTCATTTTCTCGGGACAGCCCCTACGAGCAGTACTTC
TRBV14	NA	TRBJ2-3	NA	CASKDWSGSTDTQYF	TGTGCCAGCAAGGATTGGAGCGGGAGCACAGATACGCAGTATTTT